The 16 T cell receptor beta chains given below trace back to one sample, sequenced in a study of blood T cell repertoires in COVID-19. Some clones are missing from TCRdb's copy, which holds only in-frame ones; the method was immunoSEQ multiplex PCR. Of more than 140,000 clones in the sample, 75% to 85% were seen once. Sequences were obtained from peripheral blood. The receptors were gathered from a woman between 50 and 59 years old in a cohort sampled during active or convalescent COVID-19.

The chain recombines TRBV2 with TRBJ1-2; D gene ambiguous. V lost 4 bases and J 4 bases, leaving 7 bases between the germline ends. Germline CDR1 reads SNHLY; CDR2 reads FYNNEI. The CDR3 runs 12 residues. The CDR3 DNA reads TGTGCCAGCAGTGGCGGATCCTATGGCTACACCTTC. It encodes CASSGGSYGYTF.

V is TRBV2 and J is TRBJ2-7, with 11 bases lining up with TRBD2. The CDR3 is 15 residues long. V shed 6 bases and J 3 bases; nucleotides not matched to a gene: 7. The germline gives CDR1 SNHLY, CDR2 FYNNEI. In DNA, the CDR3 is TGTGCCAGCAGACTAGCGGGGGATTTTTACTACGAGCAGTACTTC. The encoded protein is CASRLAGDFYYEQYF.

The chain links TRBV3-1 (or the pseudogene TRBV3-2) to TRBJ2-1; D remains unclear. CDR3 length: 13 amino acids. Between the trimmed V and J ends, which lost 2 bases and 7 bases, there was a span of 9 bases. Germline V gene sequence: CDR1 LGHDT, CDR2 YNNKEL (reference sequence). For the CDR3, the DNA is TGTGCCAGCAGCCAAACCTTGAGTAATGAGCAGTTCTTC. It specifies CASSQTLSNEQFF.

The chain employs TRBV14 and TRBJ2-1, with D perhaps TRBD1 (6 bases). This CDR3 region has 15 residues. V was pared by 4 bases and J by 6 bases, with 16 bases between. Germline V gene data show CDR1 as SGHDN and CDR2 as FVKESK. The CDR3 DNA is TGTGCCAGCAGCCGTCAGTGGCAGGGGAGCAATGAGCAGTTCTTC. Protein sequence: CASSRQWQGSNEQFF. The full variable domain, in which reference TRBV14 and TRBJ2-1 provide the parts outside the CDR3, is EAGVTQFPSHSVIEKGQTVTLRCDPISGHDNLYWYRRVMGKEIKFLLHFVKESKQDESGMPNNRFLAERTGGTYSTLKVQPAELEDSGVYFCASSRQWQGSNEQFFGPGTRLTVL.

This chain joins TRBV6-5 and TRBJ1-3; TRBD1 agrees at 8 bases. CDR1 and CDR2 (germline): MNHEY, SVGAGI. The V gene end was trimmed by 6 bases and the J gene end by 4 bases; junction bases not matched to a gene: 8. This CDR3 comprises 15 residues. The CDR3 coding sequence is TGTGCCAGCAGCACTCAGGGGGCAGGGGGAAACACCATATATTTT. It is translated as CASSTQGAGGNTIYF.

The V call is TRBV28, the J call TRBJ2-2, with 8 bases fitting TRBD1. The CDR3 is 14 residues long. Germline values: CDR1 MDHEN, CDR2 SYDVKM. V shed 5 bases and J 5 bases; nucleotides not matched to a gene: 4. This CDR3 is CASSRGQVTGELFF. The CDR3 bases are TGTGCCAGCAGTCGGGGACAGGTAACCGGGGAGCTGTTTTTT.

This clone was seen only a few times. The CDR3 here is CASSPRQGGSTEAFF. In nucleotides, the CDR3 is TGTGCCAGCAGTCCACGACAGGGCGGAAGCACTGAAGCTTTCTTT. The genes are TRBV27 and TRBJ1-1, with 7 bases that match TRBD1. Germline trimming cut 5 bases from V and 4 bases from J; bases unmatched to any gene: 10. The CDR3 consists of 15 residues. From germline, CDR1 is MNHEY and CDR2 SMNVEV (reference sequence).

This clone appeared once. The rearrangement links TRBV4-1 to TRBJ1-5, with D hard to call. Between the trimmed V and J ends, which lost 0 bases and 7 bases, there was a span of 13 bases. The CDR3 loop spans 15 amino acids. Germline V gives CDR1 MGHRA, CDR2 YSYEKL. CDR3 sequence: CASSQDSGIRQPQHF. The DNA for the CDR3 is TGCGCCAGCAGCCAAGATAGCGGAATAAGGCAGCCCCAGCATTTT.

The V gene is TRBV7-9, the J gene TRBJ1-1; the D is unclear. V shed 1 base and J shed 0 bases, with 9 bases lying between them. This CDR3 is built from 15 residues. In germline, CDR1 is SEHNR, CDR2 FQNEAQ (reference sequence). This chain's CDR3 is CASSLGTHMNTEAFF. The CDR3 coding sequence is TGTGCCAGCAGCTTAGGTACACATATGAACACTGAAGCTTTCTTT.

This clone was detected only once. The V and J genes are TRBV4-1 and TRBJ1-6; D is unresolved. The CDR3 is 16 residues long. The V gene's germline CDR1 is MGHRA and CDR2 YSYEKL. The ends were cut back, 3 bases at V and 0 bases at J, with 9 bases in the middle. The CDR3 DNA follows: TGCGCCAGCAGCCACCAACAGAGCTCCTATAATTCACCCCTCCACTTT. Translated, it gives CASSHQQSSYNSPLHF.

The chain carries TRBV5-1 and TRBJ2-3; 9 nucleotides match TRBD2. V trimming: 2 bases; J trimming: 1 base; junction bases outside the gene matches: 2. Per the germline V gene, CDR1 is SGHRS and CDR2 is YFSETQ. The CDR3 sequence is 15 residues long. Written as DNA, the CDR3 is TGCGCCAGCAGCTTTTTAGCGGGGGGCACAGATACGCAGTATTTT. Translation: CASSFLAGGTDTQYF.

V and J are TRBV19 and TRBJ2-7, with 7 bases matching TRBD2. V shed 2 bases, J shed 6 bases, and the junction held 7 bases outside the gene matches. Germline assignment: CDR1 LNHDA and CDR2 SQIVND (reference sequence). This CDR3 region has 14 residues. The CDR3 DNA reads as TGTGCCAGTAGTATAACTAGCGTCCCAGGCGAGCAGTACTTC. It is translated as CASSITSVPGEQYF.

The chain uses TRBV6-5 and TRBJ1-4; 9 nucleotides agree with TRBD1. Looked up from germline, CDR1 is MNHEY and CDR2 is SVGAGI. The V gene end was trimmed by 2 bases and the J gene end by 9 bases; junction bases not matched to a gene: 7. CDR3 size: 15 residues. CDR3 sequence reads: CASSYAQGAGQKLFF. For the CDR3, the DNA is TGTGCCAGCAGTTACGCACAGGGGGCGGGTCAAAAACTGTTTTTT.

Remarks on this clone: The sample carries other DNA sequences with the same CDR3. J is TRBJ1-1 and V is TRBV18, with D hard to call. The V end lost 2 bases, the J end lost 2 bases, and 9 bases lay between the germline ends. The germline V gene encodes CDR1 KGHSH and CDR2 LQKENI. The CDR3 is 14 amino acids. The CDR3, as DNA: TGTGCCAGCTCACCAGGCCAGTCAAACACTGAAGCTTTCTTT. This encodes CASSPGQSNTEAFF.

The chain employs TRBV7-2 and TRBJ1-2, with D maybe TRBD1 (5 bases). CDR1 and CDR2 (germline): SGHTA, FQGNSA. The V end was cut by 1 base, the J end by 1 base, with 16 bases between. The CDR3 loop spans 17 amino acids. The CDR3 reads CASSLVRGRVYNYGYTF. The CDR3 region has the DNA TGTGCCAGCAGCTTAGTGCGGGGGAGAGTTTATAACTATGGCTACACCTTC.

The chain combines TRBV7-3 with TRBJ1-3; no clear D. CDR1 and CDR2 from the germline V gene are SGHTA and FQGTGA. Trimming removed 2 bases from V and 4 bases from J, with 18 bases in between. This CDR3 region has 17 residues. Written as DNA, the CDR3 is TGTGCCAGCAGCTTAGGGCTTCTTCGTGCGGGAGGAAACACCATATATTTT. Its protein product is CASSLGLLRAGGNTIYF.